These 20 T cell receptor beta chains came from one sample sequenced in a study of CD8 T cells in ankylosing spondylitis. Each CDR3 protein gets one entry after TCRdb re-called the 5' RACE reads with MiXCR. In the table there are around 140,000 distinct CDR3 sequences, roughly 10% of which are singletons. The sample taken for sequencing was blood, either unsorted or a sorted T cell fraction (not recorded which). The receptor set was obtained from a female donor with ankylosing spondylitis or in good health (not recorded which).

This clonotype was detected many times. The chain couples TRBV5-1 to TRBJ2-3, with D possibly TRBD1 on 5 matching bases. Germline values: CDR1 SGHRS, CDR2 YFSETQ. Trimming cost V 4 bases and J 6 bases, with 12 bases left between them. The CDR3 sequence is 13 residues long. The CDR3 sequence: CASSQNRRDTQYF. Here the CDR3 DNA reads TGCGCCAGCAGCCAGAACAGGCGGGATACGCAGTATTTT.

There are a few counts of this clonotype. This clone may be a read error of a much larger clone one base away. This chain links TRBV12-3 or TRBV12-4 with TRBJ2-2; D perhaps matches TRBD1 (5 bases). The CDR3 has 19 amino acids. The CDR3 region is CTSTSVPFTGILNTGELFF. The CDR3 DNA is TGTACCAGCACCTCTGTACCCTTTACAGGAATACTTAACACCGGGGAGCTGTTTTTT.

This clonotype was counted many times. This chain links TRBV20-1 with TRBJ1-6, with 8 nucleotides matching TRBD1. With 8 bases clipped from V and 7 bases from J, the junction kept 7 bases outside the gene matches. The CDR3 runs 13 residues. In germline, CDR1 is DFQATT, CDR2 SNEGSKA (reference sequence). The CDR3 loop reads CSSGQGANSPLHF. The CDR3 region has the DNA TGCAGTTCCGGACAGGGAGCGAATTCACCCCTCCACTTT.

This clonotype was detected many times. The V call is TRBV10-3, the J call TRBJ2-7; D remains unclear. V dropped 0 bases and J dropped 4 bases, with 4 bases sitting between them. Germline V gene data show CDR1 as ENHRY and CDR2 as SYGVKD. The length of the CDR3 is 12 residues. This CDR3 is CAISESLYEQYF. The CDR3 DNA is TGTGCCATCAGTGAGTCGTTATACGAGCAGTACTTC.

This chain joins TRBV20-1 and TRBJ2-3; a possible D gene is TRBD1 (8 bases). Germline V CDR1 and CDR2: DFQATT, SNEGSKA (reference sequence). The CDR3 covers 16 residues. V gave up 6 bases and J gave up 0 bases, with 19 bases separating them. The CDR3 spells CSAPNRGRDSTDTQYF. Written as DNA, the CDR3 is TGCAGTGCCCCGAACAGGGGGAGGGATAGCACAGATACGCAGTATTTT.

This clonotype has at least ten counts. The CDR3 here is CASRGGGAMGTEAFF. In DNA, the CDR3 is TGCGCCAGCAGGGGAGGGGGGGCGATGGGGACTGAAGCTTTCTTT. This chain uses TRBV5-1 with TRBJ1-1; TRBD1 might be the D (6 bases). The CDR3 loop spans 15 amino acids. The V end lost 5 bases, the J end lost 5 bases, and 19 bases lay between the germline ends. Germline V lookup: CDR1 SGHRS, CDR2 YFSETQ.

This clonotype has at least ten counts. The rearrangement uses TRBV11-3 and TRBJ2-1; D is undetermined. From germline, CDR1 is SGHNT and CDR2 YENEEA. This CDR3 region has 11 residues. V was pared by 3 bases and J by 10 bases, with 7 bases between. CDR3 in DNA: TGTGCCAGCAGCTTTGAAAGGGAGCAGTTCTTC. Translation: CASSFEREQFF.

This clonotype appeared many times. This chain connects TRBV20-1 to TRBJ2-7; TRBD1 is a possible D gene (6 bases). The CDR3 length is 14 residues. Germline V gives CDR1 DFQATT, CDR2 SNEGSKA (reference sequence). V shed 3 bases and J shed 3 bases, with 15 bases lying between them. CDR3 sequence: CSASGQGPHYEQYF. The CDR3 DNA follows: TGCAGTGCTAGTGGTCAGGGGCCCCACTACGAGCAGTACTTC.

This clonotype was seen at least ten times. The chain has TRBV6-5 and TRBJ2-6, with D tentatively TRBD2 (6 bases). CDR3 length: 16 residues. Germline V CDR1 and CDR2: MNHEY, SVGAGI. Deletions cut 1 base from V and 11 bases from J, with 18 bases between. In DNA, the CDR3 is TGTGCCAGCAGTTACTATCTTGGGCGGGGAAATGACGTCCTGACTTTC. Its translation is CASSYYLGRGNDVLTF.

This clonotype was seen ten or more times. The chain carries TRBV7-8 and TRBJ2-1; D ambiguous. Germline lookup yields CDR1 SGHVS and CDR2 FQNEAQ. The CDR3 totals 12 residues. The germline V and J ends were trimmed by 1 base and 10 bases, with 8 bases remaining between them. CDR3 nucleotide sequence: TGTGCCAGCAGCTTAGGTCTTCGGGAGCAGTTCTTC. Translation: CASSLGLREQFF.

This clonotype has at least ten counts. The chain links TRBV6-6 to TRBJ1-1; D is ambiguous. The CDR3 is 11 amino acids. Trimming pared 5 bases from V and 3 bases from J, leaving 4 bases between. In germline, CDR1 is MNHNY, CDR2 SVGAGI (reference sequence). DNA for the CDR3: TGTGCCAGCAGTCATTACACTGAAGCTTTCTTT. The encoded protein is CASSHYTEAFF.

This clonotype was seen at least ten times. This sequence joins TRBV18 and TRBJ1-5, with D perhaps matching TRBD1 (5 bases). The CDR3 contains 13 residues. Germline loops: CDR1 KGHSH, CDR2 LQKENI. Trimming shortened V by 2 bases and J by 5 bases, and 7 bases separated the two germline ends. CDR3 nucleotides: TGTGCCAGCTCACCAAAACAGGATCAGCCCCAGCATTTT. It specifies CASSPKQDQPQHF.

In regard to this clonotype: A read error may explain this, as a much larger clone is one base away. The chain carries TRBV27 and TRBJ1-5, with D possibly matching TRBD1 (6 bases). CDR3 length equals 15 residues. Per the germline V gene, CDR1 is MNHEY and CDR2 is SMNVEV (reference sequence). CDR3 DNA: TGTGCCGGCAGTTTCCCACAGGGAAAGAATCAGCCCCAGCATTTT. It specifies CAGSFPQGKNQPQHF.

This clonotype was picked up many times. This chain joins TRBV7-8 and TRBJ2-7; no clear D. The CDR3 consists of 11 residues. The V end lost 6 bases, the J end lost 5 bases, and 8 bases lay between the germline ends. Germline-derived CDR1 and CDR2 are SGHVS and FQNEAQ. This chain's CDR3 is CASRIKNEQYF. As DNA, the CDR3 is TGTGCCAGCAGGATCAAGAACGAGCAGTACTTC.

A remark on this clonotype: This may arise from a read error, as a much more abundant clone is one base away. This chain links TRBV5-6 with TRBJ1-2; D unresolved. The V end was cut by 6 bases, the J end by 4 bases, with 22 bases between. The CDR3 runs to 16 residues. In germline, CDR1 is SGHDT, CDR2 YYEEEE. The CDR3 sequence is CASNFGRLPKTYGYTF. As DNA, the CDR3 is TGTGCCAGCAACTTCGGGCGTCTCCCAAAGACCTATGGCTACACCTTC.

This clonotype came up many times. The V and J genes are TRBV27 and TRBJ2-7; D is undetermined. Germline CDR1 reads MNHEY; CDR2 reads SMNVEV (reference sequence). The CDR3 consists of 14 residues. V lost 6 bases, J lost 5 bases, and 17 bases lay in between. This chain's CDR3 is CASRRASLQNEQYF. CDR3 nucleotide sequence: TGTGCCAGCAGACGGGCCTCCTTACAGAACGAGCAGTACTTC.

At least ten counts were recorded for this clonotype. V is TRBV12-3 or TRBV12-4 and J is TRBJ2-3, with D possibly matching TRBD2 (5 bases). V lost 5 bases to trimming and J lost 5 bases, with 20 bases between them. This CDR3 is built from 16 residues. The CDR3 loop reads CASSPDPSGPRDTQYF. The CDR3 DNA reads as TGTGCCAGCAGTCCCGACCCCAGCGGACCAAGAGATACGCAGTATTTT.

In its sample, this clonotype was seen many times. The chain uses TRBV6-5 and TRBJ1-5; no clear D gene. Germline CDR1 reads MNHEY; CDR2 reads SVGAGI. This CDR3 is built from 14 residues. Trimming took 2 bases from V and 2 from J, leaving 7 bases between them. The CDR3 DNA reads TGTGCCAGCAGTTACATCGGGGGCAATCAGCCCCAGCATTTT. Protein sequence: CASSYIGGNQPQHF.

The table lists this clonotype with many counts. In nucleotides, the CDR3 is TGTGCCAGTAGTATGGGACAGGGGGCCGGGGAGCTGTTTTTT. The encoded protein is CASSMGQGAGELFF. The chain links TRBV19 to TRBJ2-2; TRBD1 matches 11 bases. There are 14 residues in the CDR3. V lost 3 bases, J lost 6 bases, and 0 bases stayed unmatched. Germline CDR1 reads LNHDA; CDR2 reads SQIVND (reference sequence).

The table lists this clonotype with many counts. The genes are TRBV5-1 and TRBJ2-3; 10 bases are shared with TRBD2. Germline V gives CDR1 SGHRS, CDR2 YFSETQ. The CDR3 contains 17 residues. The junction had 15 bases not matched to a gene; V was cut back by 7 bases and J by 4 bases. This CDR3 reads CASHEFPSGGASDTQYF. The CDR3 DNA is TGCGCCAGCCACGAATTTCCGAGCGGGGGGGCCTCAGATACGCAGTATTTT.